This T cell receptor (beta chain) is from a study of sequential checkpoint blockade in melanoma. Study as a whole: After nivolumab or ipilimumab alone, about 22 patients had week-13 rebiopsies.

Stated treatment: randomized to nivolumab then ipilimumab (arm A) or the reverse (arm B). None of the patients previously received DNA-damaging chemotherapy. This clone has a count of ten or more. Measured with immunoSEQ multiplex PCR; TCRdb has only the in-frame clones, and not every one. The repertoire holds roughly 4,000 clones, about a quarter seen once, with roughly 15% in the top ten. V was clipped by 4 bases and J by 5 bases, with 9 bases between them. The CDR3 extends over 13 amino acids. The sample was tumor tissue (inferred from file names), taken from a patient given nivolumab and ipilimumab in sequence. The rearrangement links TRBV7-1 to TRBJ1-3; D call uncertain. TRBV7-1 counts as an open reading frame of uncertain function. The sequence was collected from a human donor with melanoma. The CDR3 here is CASSLAERNTIYF. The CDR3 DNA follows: TGTGCCAGCAGCTTAGCCGAGAGAAACACCATATATTTT.